The clone carrying this T cell receptor (beta chain) was seen only a few times. A sample-barcoded 5' primer and a J-beta primer mix were used in a second PCR of roughly 6 to 11 cycles. TCRdb reprocessed the 5' RACE reads via MiXCR and lists one record per CDR3 protein. This table holds some 780,000 distinct CDR3 sequences, just over 55% found once. The sample comes from a study of blood T cells in healthy people across ages. The CDR3 loop spans 17 amino acids. The germline gives CDR1 SNHLY, CDR2 FYNNEI. The V gene end was trimmed by 6 bases and the J gene end by 2 bases; junction bases not matched to a gene: 10.

Material for sequencing was blood. This receptor was obtained from a man aged 40-49 years in good health. The chain carries TRBV2 and TRBJ2-6; 7 bases line up with TRBD1. The CDR3, as DNA: TGTGCCAGCAGCGGAAACAGGGGATTCACTGGGGCCAACGTCCTGACTTTC. Its protein is CASSGNRGFTGANVLTF.